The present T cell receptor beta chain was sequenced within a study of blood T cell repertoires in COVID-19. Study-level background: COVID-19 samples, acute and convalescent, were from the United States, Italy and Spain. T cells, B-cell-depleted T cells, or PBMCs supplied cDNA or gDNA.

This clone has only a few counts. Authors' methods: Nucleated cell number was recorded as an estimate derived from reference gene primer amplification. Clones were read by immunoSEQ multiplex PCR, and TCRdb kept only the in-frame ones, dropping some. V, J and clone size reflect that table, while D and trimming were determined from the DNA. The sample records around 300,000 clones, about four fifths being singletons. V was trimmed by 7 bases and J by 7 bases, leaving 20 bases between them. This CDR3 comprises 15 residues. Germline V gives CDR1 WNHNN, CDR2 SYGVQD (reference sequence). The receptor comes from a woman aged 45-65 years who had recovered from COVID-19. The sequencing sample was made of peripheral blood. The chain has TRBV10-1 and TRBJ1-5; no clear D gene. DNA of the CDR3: TGCGCCAGCACCGGAGGCGCTTTCCCGACACAGCCCCAGCATTTT. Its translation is CASTGGAFPTQPQHF.